Reported below is one TCR beta chain. Sequenced by immunoSEQ multiplex PCR; TCRdb stores in-frame clones only, minus some. The table records about 68,000 clones, more than 90% of them present only once. This sample stems from a study of T cell changes during pregnancy in multiple sclerosis. This sequence originates from a female donor in good health, enrolled as a control in a pregnancy study. The sample was peripheral blood, taken after pregnancy.

CDR3 sequence: CASSRGQGVNEQYF. Written as DNA, the CDR3 is TGCGCCAGCAGCCGCGGACAGGGGGTCAACGAGCAGTACTTC. The rearrangement uses TRBV4-3 and TRBJ2-7; 10 positions match TRBD1. Trimming at V came to 4 bases and at J to 5 bases, leaving 5 bases not matched to a gene. Germline V gene lookup returns CDR1 LGHNA and CDR2 YSLEER. The CDR3 has 14 residues.